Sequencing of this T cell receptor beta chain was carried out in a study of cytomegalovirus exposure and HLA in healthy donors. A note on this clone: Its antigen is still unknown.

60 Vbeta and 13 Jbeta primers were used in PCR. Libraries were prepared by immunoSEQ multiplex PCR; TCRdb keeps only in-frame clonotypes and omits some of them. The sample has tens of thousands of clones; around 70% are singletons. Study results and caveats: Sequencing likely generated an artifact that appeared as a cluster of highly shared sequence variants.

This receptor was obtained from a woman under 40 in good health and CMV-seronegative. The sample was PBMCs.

CDR3 sequence (DNA): TGTGCCAGCAGCTCCCCGGGACAGGGGGTTCGAATGAACACTGAAGCTTTCTTT. This encodes CASSSPGQGVRMNTEAFF. The chain combines TRBV7-2 with TRBJ1-1; the match to TRBD1 covers 11 bases. Unmatched junction bases numbered 10, after V lost 4 bases and J lost 0 bases. The germline V gene encodes CDR1 SGHTA and CDR2 FQGNSA. The CDR3 sequence is 18 residues long.